The entry below describes one TCR beta chain. This sample is drawn from a study of technical replicates of blood from a handful of donors. Here immunoSEQ multiplex PCR was the method, and the copy in TCRdb shows in-frame clones only, minus some. This table holds around 75,000 clones, under 95% found once. The germline V gene encodes CDR1 MNHNS and CDR2 SASEGT. CDR3 length: 14 residues. V was shortened by 7 bases and J by 4 bases, with 11 bases between the two germline ends. This TCR was sampled from a human donor in good health. The rearrangement links TRBV6-1 to TRBJ1-6; D remains ambiguous. Sequencing input: T cells isolated from PBMCs. CDR3 DNA sequence: TGTGCCAGCACGATTGCCAGGTATAATTCACCCCTCCACTTT. It codes for CASTIARYNSPLHF.